The entry that follows covers one T cell receptor (beta chain) sequence. Other DNA sequences in the sample encode the same CDR3. During active infection, Seattle patients enrolled and were then monitored through disease. Germline CDR1 SQVTM, CDR2 ANQGSEA. V lost 3 bases and J lost 4; bases outside the gene matches: 3. CDR3 length: 14 amino acids. Libraries were prepared by immunoSEQ multiplex PCR; TCRdb keeps only in-frame clonotypes and omits some of them. The sample carries 250,000 to 300,000 clones, approximately 91% recorded once. The data are from a study of blood T cell repertoires in COVID-19. This TCR was sampled from a woman aged 25 to 39 with COVID-19, enrolled during active disease. The gene calls are TRBV29-1 and TRBJ2-1; 10 nucleotides match TRBD2. The sample was peripheral blood. CDR3 sequence reads: CSVEGTSDYNEQFF. The DNA of the CDR3 is TGCAGCGTTGAGGGGACTAGCGATTACAATGAGCAGTTCTTC.